This T cell receptor beta chain was recorded in a study of chronic HIV infection and antiretroviral therapy. TCRdb reanalysed the 5' RACE reads using MiXCR and keeps one entry per CDR3 protein. This table has approximately 40,000 distinct CDR3 sequences, around 8.7% appearing once. The CDR3 has 14 residues. CDR1 is MDHEN and CDR2 is SYDVKM in the germline V gene. The rearrangement links TRBV28 to TRBJ1-1; possible D gene TRBD1, 6 bases. Sequences were obtained from peripheral blood. The receptor was derived from an adult who had HIV and had not received antiretroviral therapy, or was an uninfected healthy control (not recorded which). The CDR3 DNA reads TGTGTTAAACTACAGGGTTGGATGAACACTGAAGCTTTCTTT. Residues: CVKLQGWMNTEAFF. The full variable domain, completed using reference TRBV28 and TRBJ1-1, is DVKVTQSSRYLVKRTGEKVFLECVQDMDHENMFWYRQDPGLGLRLIYFSYDVKMKEKGDIPEGYSVSREKKERFSLILESASTNQTSMYLCVKLQGWMNTEAFFGQGTRLTVV.